The T cell receptor (beta chain) described here comes from a study of blood T cell repertoires in COVID-19 (dated by TCRdb to 2020 to 2022). Regarding the study in general: Samples covering the acute and convalescent phases of COVID-19 were provided by collaborators in the United States, Italy and Spain. The prospective study material was composed of cDNA or gDNA derived from T cells, B-cell-depleted T cells, or PBMCs. Subjects who had been exposed to COVID-19, were actively infected with it, or had recovered from it provided the deeply sampled blood TCRbeta repertoires that made up the dataset. The repertoires were released in a freely available public database meant as a resource for research on the immune response to SARS-CoV-2. The samples were drawn from two sources: the first 160 participants of the ongoing ImmuneRACE study, and 1,200 or so subjects contributed by 6 global collaborators. The sample metadata nearly always contained a de-identified subject ID, COVID-19 status, age in years and sex. Where HLA class I and class II types were available, the types were taken from metadata supplied by the sample provider, not from assay-based typing. Broader findings and caveats from the paper: The quantity of clinical and demographic metadata differed by source and by participant and was supplied without curation.

V drops 6 bases and J drops 0 bases, leaving 8 bases in between. From the germline V gene, CDR1 is MDHEN and CDR2 is SYDVKM. Taken from cysteine to phenylalanine, the CDR3 has 13 residues. Only the CDR3 DNA is retained, 39 bases long and in frame from the first base. The collaborating institutions used their own protocols to collect whole blood in K2EDTA tubes. For TCRbeta analysis, collaborators shipped samples as frozen whole blood, isolated PBMCs, or DNA extracted from either of those sample types. TCRbeta CDR3 regions were amplified from genomic DNA by means of the immunoSEQ Assay, a bias-controlled multiplex PCR. In the original analysis: The number of nucleated cells in each sample was estimated from the amplification of reference gene primers within the assay. To quantify the absolute abundance of each unique TCRbeta CDR3 rearrangement, sequence reads were collapsed and filtered. Productive Simpson clonality was computed per sample as the square root of Simpson's diversity index over productive rearrangements. This is the immuneACCESS table as TCRdb keeps it, with only in-frame sequences that have V and J called. A part of the clones is gone; compared with another copy, unresolved V genes explain less than half, and the rest is unexplained. V and J calls and clone size are copied from that table; D and trimming were computed from the DNA. In all, the sample holds hundreds of thousands of clones, and about 80% of those were seen once. The leading ten clones occupy around 7% of the sample.

With regard to this clone: Its binding antigen is unknown. The record has no base qualities; no much larger clone is one base away.

Sequencing was performed on peripheral blood. The receptor chain draws on TRBV28 and TRBJ1-1, with TRBD1 as a weak D call on 5 bases. The source is a woman aged 50 to 65 with acute or convalescent COVID-19. The DNA reads TGTGCCAGCAGGCAGACAGTGAACACTGAAGCTTTCTTT. Its protein reads: CASRQTVNTEAFF.